This T cell receptor beta chain was found in a study of cytomegalovirus exposure and HLA in healthy donors. Findings and caveats of the study: A classifier reportedly called cytomegalovirus status with high sensitivity and specificity. Many donors shared some public TCRs, even though most TCR sequences were rare. Trimming of TCR beta V- and J-genes showed a link, identified in a later analysis, to a missense DCLRE1C variant.

V dropped 1 base and J dropped 7 bases, with 15 bases sitting between them. In germline, CDR1 is SGHDT, CDR2 YYEEEE. CDR3 length equals 15 residues. PCR primers comprised 60 Vbeta and 13 Jbeta primers. Original handling: Roughly 12 million shared chains were among some 75 million unique TCR beta chains counted in a later analysis. Profiling relied on immunoSEQ multiplex PCR, and the TCRdb table lists in-frame clones only, not all of them. That table gives V, J and clone size, and the DNA gave D and trimming. In the table there are around 210,000 clones, roughly 83% of which are singletons. This clone appeared once. Its cognate antigen is unknown.

This chain connects TRBV5-6 to TRBJ1-5, with a possible D match to TRBD1 (5 bases). Sequencing was performed on PBMCs. The receptor was isolated from a male donor in good health and CMV-seropositive. The CDR3 loop reads CASSLSFRAGQPQHF. The CDR3 DNA reads as TGTGCCAGCAGCTTGTCGTTCAGGGCCGGCCAGCCCCAGCATTTT.